The 9 T cell receptor beta chains below all came from one sample that was sequenced in a study of graft-versus-host responses after intestinal transplantation. Clones were read by immunoSEQ multiplex PCR, and TCRdb kept only the in-frame ones, dropping some. The table has approximately 130,000 clones, around nine tenths seen once. Their cognate antigens are unknown. This material consisted of unstimulated CD4+ T cells sorted from spleen or lymph node cells, taken before intestinal transplant. These receptors all come from a human donor who received an intestinal transplant.

V is TRBV7-3 and J is TRBJ2-1; TRBD2 matches at 7 bases. After removal of 5 bases from V and 6 bases from J, the junction contained 7 bases not matched to a gene. The germline V gene encodes CDR1 SGHTA and CDR2 FQGTGA. This CDR3 region has 14 residues. CDR3: CASSPLPGGNEQFF. The CDR3 coding sequence is TGTGCCAGCAGCCCCCTCCCGGGGGGCAATGAGCAGTTCTTC.

This chain joins TRBV6-1 and TRBJ2-7; D gene uncertain. This CDR3 region has 13 residues. The germline V and J ends were trimmed by 0 bases and 3 bases, with 6 bases remaining between them. The germline gives CDR1 MNHNS, CDR2 SASEGT. CDR3 sequence reads: CASSEASYYEQYF. The DNA for the CDR3 is TGTGCCAGCAGTGAAGCTAGCTACTACGAGCAGTACTTC.

The chain has TRBV11-2 and TRBJ2-5; D possibly matches TRBD1 or TRBD2 (5 bases each). The CDR3 length is 15 residues. Germline-derived CDR1 and CDR2 are SGHAT and FQNNGV. V was cut by 5 bases and J by 5 bases, with 18 bases left in between. The CDR3 DNA reads as TGTGCCAGCAGCCATTGGGGACGGCTAGGGGAGACCCAGTACTTC. Its translation is CASSHWGRLGETQYF.

This chain links TRBV7-7 with TRBJ2-3; D is perhaps TRBD2 (5 bases). V lost 8 bases and J 0 bases, leaving 9 bases between the germline ends. The V gene's germline CDR1 is SSHAT and CDR2 FNYEAQ (reference sequence). The length of the CDR3 is 13 residues. This CDR3 reads CASAGRSTDTQYF. In DNA, the CDR3 is TGTGCCAGCGCGGGCCGTAGCACAGATACGCAGTATTTT.

This clone was counted a single time. This rearrangement joins TRBV5-4 to TRBJ1-4; the D gene is possibly TRBD1 (6 bases). Trimming removed 7 bases at V and 0 bases at J, with 13 bases between. The germline V gene has CDR1 SGHNT and CDR2 YYREEE (reference sequence). CDR3 length equals 15 residues. CDR3 sequence: CASGLAGATNEKLFF. The CDR3 nucleotides are TGTGCCAGCGGGCTTGCAGGGGCAACTAATGAAAAACTGTTTTTT.

The table lists this clone with a few counts. This chain uses TRBV6-6 with TRBJ2-7, with 7 bases fitting TRBD1. CDR3 length equals 15 residues. CDR1 MNHNY and CDR2 SVGAGI come from the germline V gene (reference sequence). Trimming at V came to 5 bases and at J to 2 bases, leaving 9 bases not matched to a gene. CDR3 in DNA: TGTGCCAGCAGTAAAGGGACAGCACCCCCCTACGAGCAGTACTTC. Translated, it gives CASSKGTAPPYEQYF.

The genes are TRBV5-5 and TRBJ1-2; no firm D call. The germline V gene encodes CDR1 SGHKS and CDR2 YYEKEE (reference sequence). This CDR3 region has 13 residues. V shed 0 bases and J shed 4 bases, with 7 bases lying between them. The CDR3 here is CASSLVSLYGYTF. CDR3 nucleotide sequence: TGTGCCAGCAGCTTGGTGAGTCTCTATGGCTACACCTTC.

The chain combines TRBV6-6 with TRBJ2-3; D possibly corresponds to TRBD1 (5 bases). This CDR3 has 14 residues. Trimming removed 9 bases from V and 0 bases from J, with 13 bases in between. Germline V gives CDR1 MNHNY, CDR2 SVGAGI (reference sequence). CDR3 sequence: CASHQGTSTDTQYF. The CDR3 bases are TGTGCCAGTCACCAGGGAACTAGCACAGATACGCAGTATTTT.

This rearrangement joins TRBV19 to TRBJ2-7, with D possibly TRBD1 on 6 matching bases. This CDR3 is 14 amino acids long. Germline assignment: CDR1 LNHDA and CDR2 SQIVND (reference sequence). Trimming stripped 3 bases from V and 2 bases from J, with 11 bases between. CDR3 residues: CASSIQGRPYEQYF. CDR3 DNA sequence: TGTGCCAGTAGTATTCAGGGGCGCCCCTACGAGCAGTACTTC.